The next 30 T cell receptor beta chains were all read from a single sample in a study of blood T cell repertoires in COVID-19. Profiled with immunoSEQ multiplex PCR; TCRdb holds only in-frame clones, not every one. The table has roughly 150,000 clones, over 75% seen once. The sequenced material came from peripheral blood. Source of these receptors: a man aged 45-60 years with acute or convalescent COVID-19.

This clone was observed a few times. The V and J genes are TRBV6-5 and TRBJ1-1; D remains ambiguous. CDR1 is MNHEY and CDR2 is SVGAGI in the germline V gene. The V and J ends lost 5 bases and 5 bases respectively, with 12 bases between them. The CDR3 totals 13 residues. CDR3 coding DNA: TGTGCCAGCAGTCGGGGTGGAAAGACTGAAGCTTTCTTT. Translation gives CASSRGGKTEAFF.

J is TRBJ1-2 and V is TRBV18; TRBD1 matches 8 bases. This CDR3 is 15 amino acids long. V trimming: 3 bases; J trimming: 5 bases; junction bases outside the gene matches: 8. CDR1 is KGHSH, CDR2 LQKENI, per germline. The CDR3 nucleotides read TGTGCCAGCTCACCTTCCGGACAGGGAAGGTATGGCTACACCTTC. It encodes CASSPSGQGRYGYTF.

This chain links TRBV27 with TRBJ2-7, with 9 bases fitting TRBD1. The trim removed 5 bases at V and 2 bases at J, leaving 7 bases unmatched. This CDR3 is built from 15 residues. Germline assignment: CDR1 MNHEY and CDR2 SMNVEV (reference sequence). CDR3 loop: CASSLPGTGTYEQYF. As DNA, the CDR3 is TGTGCCAGCAGTCTCCCCGGGACAGGGACCTACGAGCAGTACTTC.

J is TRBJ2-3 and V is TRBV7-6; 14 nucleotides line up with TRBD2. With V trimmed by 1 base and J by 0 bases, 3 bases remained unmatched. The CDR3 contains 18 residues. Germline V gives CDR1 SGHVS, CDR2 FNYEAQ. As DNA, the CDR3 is TGTGCCAGCAGCTTAGGACTAGCGGGAGGGCCGAGCACAGATACGCAGTATTTT. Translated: CASSLGLAGGPSTDTQYF.

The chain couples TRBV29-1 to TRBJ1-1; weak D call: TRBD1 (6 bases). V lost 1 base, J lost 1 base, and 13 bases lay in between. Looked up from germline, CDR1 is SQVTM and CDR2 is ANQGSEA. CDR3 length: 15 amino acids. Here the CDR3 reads CSVEGGYRENTEAFF. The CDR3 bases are TGCAGCGTTGAAGGGGGTTACAGGGAGAACACTGAAGCTTTCTTT.

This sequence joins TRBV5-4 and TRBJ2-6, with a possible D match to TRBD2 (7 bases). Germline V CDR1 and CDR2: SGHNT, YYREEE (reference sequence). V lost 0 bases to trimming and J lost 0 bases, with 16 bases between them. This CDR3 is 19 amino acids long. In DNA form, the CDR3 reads TGTGCCAGCAGCTTGGTGGAGGGAGGGGGTTCCTCTGGGGCCAACGTCCTGACTTTC. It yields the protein CASSLVEGGGSSGANVLTF.

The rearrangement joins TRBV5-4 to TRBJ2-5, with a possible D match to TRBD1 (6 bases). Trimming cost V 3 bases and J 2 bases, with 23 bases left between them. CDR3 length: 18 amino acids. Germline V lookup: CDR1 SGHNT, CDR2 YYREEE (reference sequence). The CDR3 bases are TGTGCCAGCAGCTCCCTTTACAGGGAGATTGGGCCGCAAGAGACCCAGTACTTC. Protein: CASSSLYREIGPQETQYF.

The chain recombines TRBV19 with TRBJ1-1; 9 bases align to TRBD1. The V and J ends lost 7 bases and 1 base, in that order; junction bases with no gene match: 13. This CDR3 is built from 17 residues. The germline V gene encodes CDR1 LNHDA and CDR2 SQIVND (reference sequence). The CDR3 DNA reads TGTGCCAGTACAAGAAGGGGGACAGGGAGGGCGAACACTGAAGCTTTCTTT. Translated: CASTRRGTGRANTEAFF. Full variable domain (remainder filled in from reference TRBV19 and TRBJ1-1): DGGITQSPKYLFRKEGQNVTLSCEQNLNHDAMYWYRQDPGQGLRLIYYSQIVNDFQKGDIAEGYSVSREKKESFPLTVTSAQKNPTAFYLCASTRRGTGRANTEAFFGQGTRLTVV.

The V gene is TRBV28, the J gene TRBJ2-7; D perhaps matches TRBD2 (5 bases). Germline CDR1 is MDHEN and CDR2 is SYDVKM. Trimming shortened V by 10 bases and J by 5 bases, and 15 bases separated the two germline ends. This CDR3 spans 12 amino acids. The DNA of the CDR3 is TGTGCCATAGGTGGGAGAATCGACGAGCAGTACTTC. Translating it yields CAIGGRIDEQYF. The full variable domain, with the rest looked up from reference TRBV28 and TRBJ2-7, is DVKVTQSSRYLVKRTGEKVFLECVQDMDHENMFWYRQDPGLGLRLIYFSYDVKMKEKGDIPEGYSVSREKKERFSLILESASTNQTSMYLCAIGGRIDEQYFGPGTRLTVT.

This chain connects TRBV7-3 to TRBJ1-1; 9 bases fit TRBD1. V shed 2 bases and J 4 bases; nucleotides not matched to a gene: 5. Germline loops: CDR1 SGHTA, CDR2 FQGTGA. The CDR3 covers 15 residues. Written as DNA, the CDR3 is TGTGCCAGCAGCTTAGGGGACAGGGTCCCCACTGAAGCTTTCTTT. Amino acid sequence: CASSLGDRVPTEAFF.

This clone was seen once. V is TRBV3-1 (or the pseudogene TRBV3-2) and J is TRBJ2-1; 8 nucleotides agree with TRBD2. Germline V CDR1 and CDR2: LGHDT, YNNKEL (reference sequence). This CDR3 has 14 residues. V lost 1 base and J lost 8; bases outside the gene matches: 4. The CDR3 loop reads CASSQGTSGDEQFF. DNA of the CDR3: TGTGCCAGCAGCCAAGGTACTAGCGGAGATGAGCAGTTCTTC.

The CDR3 region has the DNA TGCAGCGTGGAAAAAGCCGGGACAAGGAACACTGAAGCTTTCTTT. Encoded protein: CSVEKAGTRNTEAFF. The V call is TRBV29-1, the J call TRBJ1-1; D is perhaps TRBD1 (6 bases). CDR1 SQVTM and CDR2 ANQGSEA come from the germline V gene. V lost 6 bases and J lost 1, with 18 bases in between. The CDR3 is 15 amino acids. Looking up the rest from reference TRBV29-1 and TRBJ1-1 gives the full variable domain: SAVISQKPSRDICQRGTSLTIQCQVDSQVTMMFWYRQQPGQSLTLIATANQGSEATYESGFVIDKFPISRPNLTFSTLTVSNMSPEDSSIYLCSVEKAGTRNTEAFFGQGTRLTVV.

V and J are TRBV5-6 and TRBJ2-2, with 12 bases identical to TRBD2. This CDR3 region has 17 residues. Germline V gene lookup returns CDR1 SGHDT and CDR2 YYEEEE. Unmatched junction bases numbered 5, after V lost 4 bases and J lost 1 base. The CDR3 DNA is TGTGCCAGCAGCGGAACGACTAGCGGGGGGAACACCGGGGAGCTGTTTTTT. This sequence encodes CASSGTTSGGNTGELFF. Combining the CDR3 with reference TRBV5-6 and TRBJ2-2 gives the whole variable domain DAGVTQSPTHLIKTRGQQVTLRCSPKSGHDTVSWYQQALGQGPQFIFQYYEEEERQRGNFPDRFSGHQFPNYSSELNVNALLLGDSALYLCASSGTTSGGNTGELFFGEGSRLTVL.

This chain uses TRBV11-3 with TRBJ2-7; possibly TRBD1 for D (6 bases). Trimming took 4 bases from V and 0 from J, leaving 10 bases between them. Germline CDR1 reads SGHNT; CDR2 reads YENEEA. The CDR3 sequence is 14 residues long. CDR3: CASSSTGNSYEQYF. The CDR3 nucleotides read TGTGCCAGCAGCTCAACAGGGAACTCCTACGAGCAGTACTTC.

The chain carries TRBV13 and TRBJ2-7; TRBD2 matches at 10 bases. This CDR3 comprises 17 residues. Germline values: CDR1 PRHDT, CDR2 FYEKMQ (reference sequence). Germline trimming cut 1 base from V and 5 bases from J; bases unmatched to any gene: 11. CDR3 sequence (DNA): TGTGCCAGCAGCTTAGAGACTAGCGGGTTAGCGGTTCACGAGCAGTACTTC. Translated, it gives CASSLETSGLAVHEQYF.

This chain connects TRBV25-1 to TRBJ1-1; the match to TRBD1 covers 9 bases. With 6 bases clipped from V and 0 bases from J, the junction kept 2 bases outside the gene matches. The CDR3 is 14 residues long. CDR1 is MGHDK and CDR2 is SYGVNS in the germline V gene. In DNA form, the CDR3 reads TGTGCCAGCAGAAGACAGGGGGTGAACACTGAAGCTTTCTTT. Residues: CASRRQGVNTEAFF.

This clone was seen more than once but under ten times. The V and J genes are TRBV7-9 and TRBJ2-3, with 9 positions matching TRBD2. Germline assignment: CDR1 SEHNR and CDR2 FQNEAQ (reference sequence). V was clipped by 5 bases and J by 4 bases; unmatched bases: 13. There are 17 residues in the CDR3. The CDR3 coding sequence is TGTGCCAGCAGCCCGGGGGATGGCGGGGGGGCGGCAGATACGCAGTATTTT. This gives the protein CASSPGDGGGAADTQYF.

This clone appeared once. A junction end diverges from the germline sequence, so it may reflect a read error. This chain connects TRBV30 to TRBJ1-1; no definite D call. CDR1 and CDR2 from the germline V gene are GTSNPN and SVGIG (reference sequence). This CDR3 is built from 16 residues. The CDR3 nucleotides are TGTGCCTGGAGTGTGGGCAGGCTGTTGGTGAAGACTGAAGCTTTCTTT. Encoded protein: CAWSVGRLLVKTEAFF.

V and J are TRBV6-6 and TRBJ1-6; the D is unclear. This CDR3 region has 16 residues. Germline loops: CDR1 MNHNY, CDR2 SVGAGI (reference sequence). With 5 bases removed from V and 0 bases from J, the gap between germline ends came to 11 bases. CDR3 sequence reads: CASSPVEGSYNSPLHF. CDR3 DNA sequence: TGTGCCAGCAGTCCGGTAGAGGGCTCCTATAATTCACCCCTCCACTTT.

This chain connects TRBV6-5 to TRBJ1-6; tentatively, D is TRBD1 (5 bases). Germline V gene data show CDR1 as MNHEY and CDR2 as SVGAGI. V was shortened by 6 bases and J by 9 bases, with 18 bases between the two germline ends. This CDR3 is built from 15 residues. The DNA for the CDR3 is TGTGCCAGCAGCCTATACGAGGACATTCCTTCACCCCTCCACTTT. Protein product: CASSLYEDIPSPLHF.

The CDR3 DNA reads as TGTGCCATCAGTGAATCTGGGACAGAGAACACTGAAGCTTTCTTT. This translates into CAISESGTENTEAFF. The rearrangement uses TRBV10-3 and TRBJ1-1, with 7 positions matching TRBD1. The junction had 5 bases not matched to a gene; V was cut back by 3 bases and J by 1 base. CDR1 ENHRY and CDR2 SYGVKD come from the germline V gene. The CDR3 is 15 residues long.

The DNA for the CDR3 is TGTGCCAGCAGGGGGGCGACAGGGGGCAACGAGCAGTACTTC. This sequence encodes CASRGATGGNEQYF. The chain couples TRBV6-5 to TRBJ2-7, with 10 bases aligning to TRBD1. After removal of 6 bases from V and 5 bases from J, the junction contained 7 bases not matched to a gene. This CDR3 is built from 14 residues. Germline values: CDR1 MNHEY, CDR2 SVGAGI.

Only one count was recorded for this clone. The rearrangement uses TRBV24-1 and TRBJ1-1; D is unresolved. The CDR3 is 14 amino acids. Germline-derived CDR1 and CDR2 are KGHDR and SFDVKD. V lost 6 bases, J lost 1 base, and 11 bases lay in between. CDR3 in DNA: TGTGCCACCAGTTCCGGAACAGAGAACACTGAAGCTTTCTTT. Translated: CATSSGTENTEAFF.

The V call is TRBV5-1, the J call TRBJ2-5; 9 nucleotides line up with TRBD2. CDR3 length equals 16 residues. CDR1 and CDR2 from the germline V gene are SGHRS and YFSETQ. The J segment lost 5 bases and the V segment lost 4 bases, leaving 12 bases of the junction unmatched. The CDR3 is CASSTQGTSRGETQYF. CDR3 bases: TGCGCCAGCAGCACCCAAGGGACTAGCCGGGGTGAGACCCAGTACTTC.

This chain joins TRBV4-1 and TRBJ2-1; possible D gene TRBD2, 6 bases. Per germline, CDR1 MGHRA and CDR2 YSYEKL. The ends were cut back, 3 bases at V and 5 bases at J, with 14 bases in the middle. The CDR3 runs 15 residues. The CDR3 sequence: CASSQTRTKNNEQFF. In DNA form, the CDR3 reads TGCGCCAGCAGCCAGACCCGGACTAAGAACAATGAGCAGTTCTTC.

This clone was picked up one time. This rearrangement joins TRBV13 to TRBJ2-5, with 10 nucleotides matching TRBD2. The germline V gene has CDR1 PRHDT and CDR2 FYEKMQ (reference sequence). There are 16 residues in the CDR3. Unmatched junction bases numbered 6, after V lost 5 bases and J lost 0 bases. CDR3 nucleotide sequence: TGTGCCAGCAGCCTTACAGCGGGAGGGGACCAAGAGACCCAGTACTTC. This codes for CASSLTAGGDQETQYF.

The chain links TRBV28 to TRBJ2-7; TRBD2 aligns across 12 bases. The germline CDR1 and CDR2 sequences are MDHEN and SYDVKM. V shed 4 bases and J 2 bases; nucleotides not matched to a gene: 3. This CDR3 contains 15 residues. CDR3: CASSSWTSGTYEQYF. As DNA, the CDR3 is TGTGCCAGCAGTTCTTGGACTAGCGGGACCTACGAGCAGTACTTC.

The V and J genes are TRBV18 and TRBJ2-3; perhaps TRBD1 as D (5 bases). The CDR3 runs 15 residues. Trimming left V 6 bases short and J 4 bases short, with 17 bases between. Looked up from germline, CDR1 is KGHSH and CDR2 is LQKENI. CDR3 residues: CASSQGTAQADTQYF. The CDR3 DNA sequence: TGTGCCAGCTCCCAGGGAACGGCGCAAGCAGATACGCAGTATTTT. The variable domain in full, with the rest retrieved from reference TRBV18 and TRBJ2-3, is NAGVMQNPRHLVRRRGQEARLRCSPMKGHSHVYWYRQLPEEGLKFMVYLQKENIIDESGMPKERFSAEFPKEGPSILRIQQVVRGDSAAYFCASSQGTAQADTQYFGPGTRLTVL.

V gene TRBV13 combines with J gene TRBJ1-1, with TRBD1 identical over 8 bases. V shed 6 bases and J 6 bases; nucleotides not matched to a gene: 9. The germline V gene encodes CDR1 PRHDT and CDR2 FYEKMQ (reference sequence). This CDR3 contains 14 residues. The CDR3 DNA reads TGTGCCAGCAGTCCGGGACAGGACGACGCTGAAGCTTTCTTT. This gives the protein CASSPGQDDAEAFF.

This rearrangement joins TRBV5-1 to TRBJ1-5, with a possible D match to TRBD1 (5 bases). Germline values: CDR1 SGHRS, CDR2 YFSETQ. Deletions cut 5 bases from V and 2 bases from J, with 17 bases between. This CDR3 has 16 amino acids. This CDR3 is CASSPDAGGGNQPQHF. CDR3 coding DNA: TGCGCCAGCAGTCCCGACGCCGGGGGTGGCAATCAGCCCCAGCATTTT.